This entry lists 19 T cell receptor beta chains sequenced from one sample in a study of T cells after yellow fever vaccination (dated by TCRdb to about 2019). This sample's treatment or condition label indicates: live attenuated yellow fever vaccine strain. Library creation used 5' RACE. The instrument given in TCRdb is Illumina NovaSeq 6000. The raw public reads went through TCRdb reprocessing: fastp at Q25, MiXCR clone calling, in-frame beta chains kept. Each CDR3 protein gets just one entry, which takes the most common genes and DNA from the rows behind it. The sample includes more than 80,000 distinct CDR3 sequences, with roughly 5.8% observed a single time. Jointly, the top ten make up about 38% of the sample. The sample consisted of CD8+ T cells sorted from PBMCs, taken 10 days after the yellow fever booster vaccination. The receptors here all came from a man between 18 and 29 years old who received the YFV17D yellow fever vaccine.

V is TRBV7-9 and J is TRBJ2-2; 10 bases match TRBD1. Looked up from germline, CDR1 is SEHNR and CDR2 is FQNEAQ (reference sequence). V lost 5 bases, J lost 2 bases, and 17 bases stayed unmatched. This CDR3 contains 20 residues. The CDR3 here is CASSADGTGATPKNTGELFF. The CDR3 DNA is TGTGCCAGCAGCGCGGACGGGACAGGGGCCACCCCCAAAAACACCGGGGAGCTGTTTTTT.

The rearrangement links TRBV29-1 to TRBJ2-1; D is ambiguous. Germline CDR1 is SQVTM and CDR2 is ANQGSEA. The CDR3 has 13 residues. The V end was cut by 6 bases, the J end by 0 bases, with 9 bases between. The CDR3 DNA follows: TGCAGCGTGACAACCTTCTCCTACAATGAGCAGTTCTTC. Its translation: CSVTTFSYNEQFF.

CDR3 loop: CASTPDPSSGNTIYF. CDR3 nucleotide sequence: TGTGCCAGCACACCAGACCCCTCCTCTGGAAACACCATATATTTT. The V gene is TRBV7-8, the J gene TRBJ1-3; D is uncertain. This CDR3 comprises 15 residues. Germline assignment: CDR1 SGHVS and CDR2 FQNEAQ. Between the trimmed V and J ends, which lost 7 bases and 0 bases, there was a span of 13 bases.

This clonotype came up a few times. The rearrangement uses TRBV9 and TRBJ2-3; 8 nucleotides line up with TRBD2. CDR1 and CDR2 from the germline V gene are SGDLS and YYNGEE. V lost 3 bases, J lost 4 bases, and 7 bases stayed unmatched. The CDR3 has 15 residues. CDR3 DNA sequence: TGTGCCAGCAGCGCCTCGGGGGGGCTACCAGATACGCAGTATTTT. Its translation is CASSASGGLPDTQYF.

The table lists this clonotype with many counts. This chain joins TRBV7-9 and TRBJ2-7; TRBD2 matches at 7 bases. Germline trimming cut 11 bases from V and 2 bases from J; bases unmatched to any gene: 9. The germline V gene has CDR1 SEHNR and CDR2 FQNEAQ (reference sequence). The CDR3 is made up of 13 amino acids. This chain's CDR3 is CALTGTTPYEQYV. CDR3 coding DNA: TGTGCCCTTACGGGGACTACACCCTACGAGCAGTACGTC.

This chain connects TRBV11-2 to TRBJ1-2; D is perhaps TRBD1 (6 bases). V lost 7 bases and J lost 3, with 18 bases in between. The CDR3 runs 15 residues. Germline V gene sequence: CDR1 SGHAT, CDR2 FQNNGV. The CDR3 sequence: CASTQRGGAYYGYTF. The CDR3 nucleotides read TGTGCCAGCACCCAGAGGGGGGGCGCGTACTATGGCTACACCTTC. Together with reference TRBV11-2 and TRBJ1-2, the CDR3 gives the full variable domain: EAGVAQSPRYKIIEKRQSVAFWCNPISGHATLYWYQQILGQGPKLLIQFQNNGVVDDSQLPKDRFSAERLKGVDSTLKIQPAKLEDSAVYLCASTQRGGAYYGYTFGSGTRLTVV.

This clonotype has just a few counts. The chain uses TRBV5-4 and TRBJ1-2, with 7 positions matching TRBD1. The V gene's germline CDR1 is SGHNT and CDR2 YYREEE (reference sequence). CDR3 size: 15 residues. Germline trimming cut 3 bases from V and 4 bases from J; bases unmatched to any gene: 9. The CDR3 DNA is TGTGCCAGCAGCTCACCGGGACAGTTACTCTATGGCTACACCTTC. Encoded protein: CASSSPGQLLYGYTF.

The genes are TRBV29-1 and TRBJ2-2; TRBD2 matches at 13 bases. Looked up from germline, CDR1 is SQVTM and CDR2 is ANQGSEA. The trim removed 6 bases at V and 6 bases at J, leaving 4 bases unmatched. The CDR3 has 14 amino acids. CDR3 region: CSVETSGRPGELFF. Here the CDR3 DNA reads TGCAGCGTAGAGACTAGCGGGAGGCCCGGGGAGCTGTTTTTT.

This chain connects TRBV10-2 to TRBJ2-7; either TRBD1 or TRBD2 may fit D (5 bases each). V was trimmed by 7 bases and J by 1 base, leaving 11 bases between them. This CDR3 region has 13 residues. Germline CDR1 reads WSHSY; CDR2 reads SAAADI. CDR3 sequence (DNA): TGCGCCAGCATGGGACCAGGATCCTACGAGCAGTACGTC. The encoded protein is CASMGPGSYEQYV.

This clonotype has more than one count but fewer than ten. This chain links TRBV11-2 with TRBJ2-2; D perhaps matches TRBD2 (5 bases). CDR3 length equals 17 residues. Trimming shortened V by 1 base and J by 0 bases, and 12 bases separated the two germline ends. Germline V lookup: CDR1 SGHAT, CDR2 FQNNGV. CDR3 loop: CASSLVAGLSNTGELFF. The CDR3 nucleotides read TGTGCCAGCAGCTTAGTTGCGGGCCTCTCGAACACCGGGGAGCTGTTTTTT.

This clonotype was observed a handful of times. V and J are TRBV7-9 and TRBJ1-5; TRBD1 might be the D (5 bases). There are 13 residues in the CDR3. Germline loops: CDR1 SEHNR, CDR2 FQNEAQ (reference sequence). Trimming shortened V by 5 bases and J by 10 bases, and 15 bases separated the two germline ends. CDR3 amino acids: CASSPSPQGPQHF. CDR3 DNA: TGTGCCAGCAGCCCCTCCCCCCAGGGCCCCCAGCATTTT.

The table lists this clonotype with a few counts. The chain employs TRBV19 and TRBJ2-1; 10 nucleotides align to TRBD2. V shed 5 bases, J shed 0 bases, and the junction held 7 bases outside the gene matches. CDR1 is LNHDA and CDR2 is SQIVND in the germline V gene (reference sequence). The CDR3 sequence is 17 residues long. As DNA, the CDR3 is TGTGCCAGTAGTGTAACTAGCGGGGCAGACTCCTACAATGAGCAGTTCTTC. Translation: CASSVTSGADSYNEQFF.

The sample holds many counts of this clonotype. The rearrangement links TRBV27 to TRBJ2-3, with 10 bases identical to TRBD2. The junction had 2 bases not matched to a gene; V was cut back by 6 bases and J by 5 bases. Germline CDR1 and CDR2: MNHEY and SMNVEV (reference sequence). This CDR3 region has 13 residues. In nucleotides, the CDR3 is TGTGCCAGCAGACTAGCGGGGCAAGATACGCAGTATTTT. This codes for CASRLAGQDTQYF.

The chain combines TRBV7-8 with TRBJ1-1; D uncertain. CDR3 length: 14 amino acids. Per the germline V gene, CDR1 is SGHVS and CDR2 is FQNEAQ. V lost 7 bases and J 7 bases, leaving 19 bases between the germline ends. CDR3 DNA: TGTGCCAGCACGCGGTCGGGTGGGCCGGATGAAGCTTTCTTT. Its translation is CASTRSGGPDEAFF.

This clonotype was counted only a few times. J is TRBJ1-1 and V is TRBV5-1; D is unclear. This CDR3 is built from 15 residues. Germline V CDR1 and CDR2: SGHRS, YFSETQ. V was pared by 0 bases and J by 0 bases, with 9 bases between. The CDR3 DNA follows: TGCGCCAGCAGCTTGGAGGTAGGGCTGAACACTGAAGCTTTCTTT. Translated, it gives CASSLEVGLNTEAFF.

This clonotype occurred a few times. V and J are TRBV5-6 and TRBJ1-1, with D tentatively TRBD1 (6 bases). Trimming removed 4 bases at V and 3 bases at J, with 16 bases between. In germline, CDR1 is SGHDT, CDR2 YYEEEE. The CDR3 is 15 amino acids. The CDR3: CASSPPGGLDTEAFF. DNA for the CDR3: TGTGCCAGCAGCCCTCCCGGGGGGCTGGACACTGAAGCTTTCTTT.

This clonotype was counted between two and nine times. V is TRBV7-9 and J is TRBJ2-7, with TRBD2 as a possible D gene (5 bases). The V end was cut by 4 bases, the J end by 5 bases, with 9 bases between. The CDR3 contains 12 residues. Germline values: CDR1 SEHNR, CDR2 FQNEAQ (reference sequence). CDR3 amino acids: CASSSGVNEQYF. As DNA, the CDR3 is TGTGCCAGCAGCTCCGGGGTGAACGAGCAGTACTTC.

The gene calls are TRBV2 and TRBJ2-2; TRBD1 might be the D (5 bases). CDR1 is SNHLY, CDR2 FYNNEI, per germline. CDR3 size: 14 residues. Trimming removed 6 bases at V and 3 bases at J, with 11 bases between. CDR3 bases: TGTGCCAGCAGCGGTGACAGCGACACCGGGGAGCTGTTTTTT. Its protein product is CASSGDSDTGELFF.

The chain has TRBV2 and TRBJ2-3, with D hard to call. Germline V gives CDR1 SNHLY, CDR2 FYNNEI. V lost 1 base, J lost 1 base, and 3 bases lay in between. The CDR3 spans 13 residues. DNA of the CDR3: TGTGCCAGCAGTGAAGGGCGCACAGATACGCAGTATTTT. This gives the protein CASSEGRTDTQYF.